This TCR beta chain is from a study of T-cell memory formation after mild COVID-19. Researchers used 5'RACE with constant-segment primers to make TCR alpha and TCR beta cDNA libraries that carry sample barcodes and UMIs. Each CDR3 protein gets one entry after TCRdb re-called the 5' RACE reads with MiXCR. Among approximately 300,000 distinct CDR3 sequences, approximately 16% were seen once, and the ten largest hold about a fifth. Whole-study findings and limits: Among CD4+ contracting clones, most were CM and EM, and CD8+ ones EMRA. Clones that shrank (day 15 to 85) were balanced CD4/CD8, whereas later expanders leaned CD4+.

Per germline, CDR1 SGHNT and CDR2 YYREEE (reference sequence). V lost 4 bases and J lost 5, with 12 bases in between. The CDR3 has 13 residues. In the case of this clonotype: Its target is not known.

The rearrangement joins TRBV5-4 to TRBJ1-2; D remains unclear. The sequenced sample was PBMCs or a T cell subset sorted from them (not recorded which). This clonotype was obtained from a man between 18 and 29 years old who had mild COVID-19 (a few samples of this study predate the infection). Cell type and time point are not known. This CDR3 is CASSEDWSYGYTF. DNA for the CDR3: TGTGCCAGCAGCGAAGACTGGAGTTATGGCTACACCTTC.